This T cell receptor beta chain was captured by sequencing in a study of blood T cell repertoires in COVID-19. Study in general: Some COVID-19 samples were acute and others convalescent; all came from the United States, Italy and Spain. PBMCs, B-cell-depleted T cells, or T cells were the source of the cDNA or gDNA that made up the material.

TCRdb's table, derived via immunoSEQ multiplex PCR, lists solely in-frame clones and lacks some. The sample yields around 390,000 clones, 87% seen once. Residents of about two dozen US areas, aged about 18 to 89 years, made up the participants. The CDR3 runs to 16 residues. Germline CDR1 is SGHRS and CDR2 is YFSETQ. The trim removed 4 bases at V and 1 base at J, leaving 11 bases unmatched. The chain joins TRBV5-1 to TRBJ2-7; 7 nucleotides match TRBD1. This TCR was recovered from a woman aged 45-65 years who had recovered from COVID-19. The sequenced material came from PBMCs or T cells enriched from blood (not recorded which). The CDR3 loop reads CASSLYPGQPSYEQYF. CDR3 DNA sequence: TGCGCCAGCAGCCTATACCCGGGACAGCCTTCCTACGAGCAGTACTTC.